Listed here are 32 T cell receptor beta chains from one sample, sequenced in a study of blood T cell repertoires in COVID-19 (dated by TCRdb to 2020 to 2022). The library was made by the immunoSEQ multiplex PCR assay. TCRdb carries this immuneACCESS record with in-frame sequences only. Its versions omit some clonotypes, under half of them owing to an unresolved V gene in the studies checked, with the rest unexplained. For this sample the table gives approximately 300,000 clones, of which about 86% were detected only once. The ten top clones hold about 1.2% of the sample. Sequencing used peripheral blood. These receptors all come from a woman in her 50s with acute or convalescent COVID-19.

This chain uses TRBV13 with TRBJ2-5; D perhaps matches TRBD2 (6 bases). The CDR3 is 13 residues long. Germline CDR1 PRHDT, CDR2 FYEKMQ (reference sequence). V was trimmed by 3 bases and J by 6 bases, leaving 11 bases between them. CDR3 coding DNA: TGTGCCAGCAGCTTGGGACTGGGCAAGACCCAGTACTTC. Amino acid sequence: CASSLGLGKTQYF.

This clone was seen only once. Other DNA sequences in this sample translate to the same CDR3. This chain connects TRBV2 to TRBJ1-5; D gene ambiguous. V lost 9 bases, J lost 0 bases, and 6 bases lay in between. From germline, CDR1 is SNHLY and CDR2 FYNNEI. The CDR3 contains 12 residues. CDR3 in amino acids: CASRYSNQPQHF. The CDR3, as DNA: TGTGCCAGTCGGTATAGCAATCAGCCCCAGCATTTT.

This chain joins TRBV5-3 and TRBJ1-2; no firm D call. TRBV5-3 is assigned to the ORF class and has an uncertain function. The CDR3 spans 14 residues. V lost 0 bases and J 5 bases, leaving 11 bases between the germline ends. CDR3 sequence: CARSLVAGGYGYTF. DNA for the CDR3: TGTGCCAGAAGCTTGGTCGCCGGCGGGTATGGCTACACCTTC.

CDR3 DNA sequence: TGTGCCAGCAGTAAAGAACAGGGGATCGAAAAGCCCCAGCATTTT. It is translated as CASSKEQGIEKPQHF. This chain connects TRBV2 to TRBJ1-5, with 7 bases that match TRBD1. CDR3 length: 15 amino acids. Germline V gene sequence: CDR1 SNHLY, CDR2 FYNNEI. The ends lost 5 bases at V and 8 bases at J; junction bases unmatched: 12.

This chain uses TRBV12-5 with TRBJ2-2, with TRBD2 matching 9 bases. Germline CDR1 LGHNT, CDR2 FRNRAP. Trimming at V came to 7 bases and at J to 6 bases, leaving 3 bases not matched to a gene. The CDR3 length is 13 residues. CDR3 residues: CASVAGVAGELFF. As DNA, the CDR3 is TGTGCTAGTGTAGCGGGGGTCGCCGGGGAGCTGTTTTTT. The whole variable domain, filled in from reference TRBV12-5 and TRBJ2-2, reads DARVTQTPRHKVTEMGQEVTMRCQPILGHNTVFWYRQTMMQGLELLAYFRNRAPLDDSGMPKDRFSAEMPDATLATLKIQPSEPRDSAVYFCASVAGVAGELFFGEGSRLTVL.

The CDR3 DNA follows: TGTGCCAGCAGTTTGAGGGCAAAACTGTTTTTT. This encodes CASSLRAKLFF. This sequence joins TRBV28 and TRBJ1-4; D is uncertain. Germline lookup yields CDR1 MDHEN and CDR2 SYDVKM. The CDR3 loop spans 11 amino acids. Trimming stripped 3 bases from V and 10 bases from J, with 6 bases between.

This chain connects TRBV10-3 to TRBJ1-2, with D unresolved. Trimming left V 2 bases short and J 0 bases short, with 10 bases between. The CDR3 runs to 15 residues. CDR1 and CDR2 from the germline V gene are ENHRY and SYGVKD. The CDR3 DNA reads TGTGCCATCAGTGAGAGCCCAGACACTAACTATGGCTACACCTTC. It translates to CAISESPDTNYGYTF.

The CDR3 coding sequence is TGTGCCTGGAGTCCCCGGACAGGGGAGGCTGAAAAACTGTTTTTT. It codes for CAWSPRTGEAEKLFF. This rearrangement joins TRBV30 to TRBJ1-4; TRBD1 agrees at 9 bases. Germline V gene sequence: CDR1 GTSNPN, CDR2 SVGIG (reference sequence). The length of the CDR3 is 15 residues. Trimming took 2 bases from V and 7 from J; bases not matched to a gene: 8.

CDR3 sequence (DNA): TGTGCCAGCTCACCAGGGGGCAACCCCACGGGGACTGAAGCTTTCTTT. This sequence encodes CASSPGGNPTGTEAFF. This chain joins TRBV18 and TRBJ1-1; a weak D match, TRBD1 (6 bases). The CDR3 totals 16 residues. V was pared by 2 bases and J by 5 bases, with 18 bases between. Germline assignment: CDR1 KGHSH and CDR2 LQKENI.

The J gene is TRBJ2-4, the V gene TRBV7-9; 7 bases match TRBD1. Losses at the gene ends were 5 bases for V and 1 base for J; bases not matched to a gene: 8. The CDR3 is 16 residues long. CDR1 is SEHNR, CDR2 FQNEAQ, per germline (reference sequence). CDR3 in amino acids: CASSMTGPRAKNIQYF. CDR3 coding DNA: TGTGCCAGCAGCATGACAGGGCCCAGGGCCAAAAACATTCAGTACTTC.

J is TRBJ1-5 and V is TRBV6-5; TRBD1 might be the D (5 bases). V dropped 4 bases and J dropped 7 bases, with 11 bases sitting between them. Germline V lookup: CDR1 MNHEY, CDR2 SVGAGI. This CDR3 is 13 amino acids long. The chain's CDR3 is CASSSQGIQPQHF. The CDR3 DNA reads TGTGCCAGCAGTTCCCAGGGAATCCAGCCCCAGCATTTT.

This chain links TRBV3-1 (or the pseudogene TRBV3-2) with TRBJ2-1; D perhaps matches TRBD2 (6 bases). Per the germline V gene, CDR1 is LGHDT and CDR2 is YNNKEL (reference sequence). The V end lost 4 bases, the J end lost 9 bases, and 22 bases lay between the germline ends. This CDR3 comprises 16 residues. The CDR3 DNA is TGTGCCAGCAGCCCGAGGGTCTTCGGAGGGCCCAGTGAGCAGTTCTTC. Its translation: CASSPRVFGGPSEQFF.

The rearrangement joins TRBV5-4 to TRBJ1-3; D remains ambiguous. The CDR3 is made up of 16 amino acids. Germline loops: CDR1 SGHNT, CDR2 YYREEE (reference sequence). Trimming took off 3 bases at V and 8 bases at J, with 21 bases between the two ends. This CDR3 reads CASSSRVPSGKDTIYF. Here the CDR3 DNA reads TGTGCCAGCAGCTCCCGTGTTCCATCGGGGAAGGACACCATATATTTT.

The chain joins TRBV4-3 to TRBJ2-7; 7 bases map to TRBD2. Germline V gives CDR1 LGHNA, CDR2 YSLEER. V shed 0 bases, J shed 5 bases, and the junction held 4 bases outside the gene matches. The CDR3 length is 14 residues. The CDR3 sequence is CASSQEGGINEQYF. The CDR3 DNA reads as TGCGCCAGCAGCCAAGAGGGAGGGATCAACGAGCAGTACTTC.

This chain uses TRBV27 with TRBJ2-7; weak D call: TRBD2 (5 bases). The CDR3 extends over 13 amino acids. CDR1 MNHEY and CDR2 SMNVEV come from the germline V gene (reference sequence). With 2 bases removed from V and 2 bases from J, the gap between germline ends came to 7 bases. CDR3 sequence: CASSLAGTYEQYF. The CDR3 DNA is TGTGCCAGCAGTTTAGCGGGTACCTACGAGCAGTACTTC.

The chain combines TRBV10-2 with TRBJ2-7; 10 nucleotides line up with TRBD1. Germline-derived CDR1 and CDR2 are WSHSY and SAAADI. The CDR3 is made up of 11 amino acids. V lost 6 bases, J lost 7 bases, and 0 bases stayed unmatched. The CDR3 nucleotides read TGCGCCAGCAGGGACAGGGGGGAGCAGTACGTC. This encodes CASRDRGEQYV.

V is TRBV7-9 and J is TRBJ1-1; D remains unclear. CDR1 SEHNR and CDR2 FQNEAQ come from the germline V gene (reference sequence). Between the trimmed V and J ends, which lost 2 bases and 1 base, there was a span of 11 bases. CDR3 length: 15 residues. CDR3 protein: CASSLNTAGNTEAFF. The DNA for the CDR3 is TGTGCCAGCAGCTTAAACACAGCGGGGAACACTGAAGCTTTCTTT.

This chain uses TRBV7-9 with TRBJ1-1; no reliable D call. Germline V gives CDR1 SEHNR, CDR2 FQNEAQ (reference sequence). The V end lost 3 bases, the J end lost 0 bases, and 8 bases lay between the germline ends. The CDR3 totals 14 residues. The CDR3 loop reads CASSFNSMNTEAFF. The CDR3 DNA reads TGTGCCAGCAGCTTCAACAGTATGAACACTGAAGCTTTCTTT.

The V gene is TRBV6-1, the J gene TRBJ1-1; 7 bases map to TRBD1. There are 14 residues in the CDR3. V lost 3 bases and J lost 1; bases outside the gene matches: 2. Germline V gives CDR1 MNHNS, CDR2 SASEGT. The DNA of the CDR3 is TGTGCCAGCAGTGATCGACAGGGGAACACTGAAGCTTTCTTT. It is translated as CASSDRQGNTEAFF.

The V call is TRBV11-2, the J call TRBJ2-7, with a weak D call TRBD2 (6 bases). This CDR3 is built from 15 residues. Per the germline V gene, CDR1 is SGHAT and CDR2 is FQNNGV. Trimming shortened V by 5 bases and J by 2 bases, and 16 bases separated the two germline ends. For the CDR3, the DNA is TGTGCCAGCAGCAAGAGCCGGGACTCCACCTACGAGCAGTACTTC. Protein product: CASSKSRDSTYEQYF.

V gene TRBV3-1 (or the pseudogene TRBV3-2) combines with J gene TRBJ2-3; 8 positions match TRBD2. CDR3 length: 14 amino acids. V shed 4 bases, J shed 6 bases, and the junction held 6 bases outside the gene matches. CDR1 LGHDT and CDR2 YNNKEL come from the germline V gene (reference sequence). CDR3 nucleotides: TGTGCCAGCAGCCCCGGACTAGCCGGGGATACGCAGTATTTT. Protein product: CASSPGLAGDTQYF.

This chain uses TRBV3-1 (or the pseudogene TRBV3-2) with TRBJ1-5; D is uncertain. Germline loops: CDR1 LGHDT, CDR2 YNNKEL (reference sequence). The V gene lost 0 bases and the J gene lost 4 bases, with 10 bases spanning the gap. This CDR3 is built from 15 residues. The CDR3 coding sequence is TGTGCCAGCAGCCAAGATCTCCGGAGTAATCAGCCCCAGCATTTT. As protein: CASSQDLRSNQPQHF.

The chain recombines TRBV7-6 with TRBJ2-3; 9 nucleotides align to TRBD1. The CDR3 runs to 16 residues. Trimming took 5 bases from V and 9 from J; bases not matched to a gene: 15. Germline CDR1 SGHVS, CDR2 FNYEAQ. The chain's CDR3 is CASSPQAGTGSVTQYF. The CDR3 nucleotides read TGTGCCAGCAGCCCGCAAGCCGGGACAGGGTCCGTGACGCAGTATTTT.

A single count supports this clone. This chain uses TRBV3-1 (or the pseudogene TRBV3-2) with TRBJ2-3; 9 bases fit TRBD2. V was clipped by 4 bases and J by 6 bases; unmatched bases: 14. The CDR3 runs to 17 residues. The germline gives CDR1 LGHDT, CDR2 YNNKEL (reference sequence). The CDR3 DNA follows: TGTGCCAGCAGCCGACGACGATTTAGCGGGGGTTTGGATACGCAGTATTTT. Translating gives CASSRRRFSGGLDTQYF.

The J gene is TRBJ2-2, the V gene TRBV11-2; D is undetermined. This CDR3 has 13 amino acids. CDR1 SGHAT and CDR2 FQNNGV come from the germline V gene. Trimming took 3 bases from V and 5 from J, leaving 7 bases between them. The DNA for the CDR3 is TGTGCCAGCAGCTTTTCACAGACCGGGGAGCTGTTTTTT. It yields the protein CASSFSQTGELFF.

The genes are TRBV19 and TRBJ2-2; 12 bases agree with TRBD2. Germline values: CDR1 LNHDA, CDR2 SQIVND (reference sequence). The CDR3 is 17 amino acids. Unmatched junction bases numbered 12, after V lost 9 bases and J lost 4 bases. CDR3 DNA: TGTGCCAGCCACCAGTGGGGACTAGCGGGCGTCACCGGGGAGCTGTTTTTT. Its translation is CASHQWGLAGVTGELFF.

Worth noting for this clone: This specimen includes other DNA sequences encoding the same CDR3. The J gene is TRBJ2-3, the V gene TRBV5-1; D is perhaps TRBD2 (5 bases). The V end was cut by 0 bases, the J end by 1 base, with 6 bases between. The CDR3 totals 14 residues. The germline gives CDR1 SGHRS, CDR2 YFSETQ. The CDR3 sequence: CASSLAGGTDTQYF. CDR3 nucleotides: TGCGCCAGCAGCTTGGCCGGGGGCACAGATACGCAGTATTTT.

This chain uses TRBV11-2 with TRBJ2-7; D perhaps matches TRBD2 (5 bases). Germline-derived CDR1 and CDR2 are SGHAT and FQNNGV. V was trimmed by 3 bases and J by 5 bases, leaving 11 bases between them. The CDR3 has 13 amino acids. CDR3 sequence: CASSFRGQDEQYF. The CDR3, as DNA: TGTGCCAGCAGCTTCAGAGGGCAGGACGAGCAGTACTTC.

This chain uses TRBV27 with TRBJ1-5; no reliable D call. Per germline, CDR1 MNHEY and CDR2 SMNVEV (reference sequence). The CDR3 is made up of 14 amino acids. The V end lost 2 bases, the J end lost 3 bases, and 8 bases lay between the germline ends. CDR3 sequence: CASSLGQVNQPQHF. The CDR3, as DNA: TGTGCCAGCAGTTTAGGCCAGGTCAATCAGCCCCAGCATTTT.

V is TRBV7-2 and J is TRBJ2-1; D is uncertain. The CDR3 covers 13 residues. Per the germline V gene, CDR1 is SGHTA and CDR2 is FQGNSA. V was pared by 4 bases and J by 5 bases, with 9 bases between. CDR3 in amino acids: CASSSTSDNEQFF. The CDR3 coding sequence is TGTGCCAGCAGCTCAACATCTGACAATGAGCAGTTCTTC.

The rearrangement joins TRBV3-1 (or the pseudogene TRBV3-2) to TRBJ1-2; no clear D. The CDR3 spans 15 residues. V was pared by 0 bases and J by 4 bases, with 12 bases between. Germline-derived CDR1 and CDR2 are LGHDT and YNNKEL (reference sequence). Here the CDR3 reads CASSQDGRAGYGYTF. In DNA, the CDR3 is TGTGCCAGCAGCCAAGACGGGAGGGCGGGCTATGGCTACACCTTC.

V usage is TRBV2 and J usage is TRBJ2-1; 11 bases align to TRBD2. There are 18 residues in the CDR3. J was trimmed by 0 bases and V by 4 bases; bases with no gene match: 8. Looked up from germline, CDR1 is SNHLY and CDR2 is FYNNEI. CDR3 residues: CASSVGTSGRSSYNEQFF. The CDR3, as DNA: TGTGCCAGCAGTGTAGGGACTAGCGGTAGAAGCTCCTACAATGAGCAGTTCTTC. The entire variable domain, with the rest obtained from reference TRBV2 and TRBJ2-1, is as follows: EPEVTQTPSHQVTQMGQEVILRCVPISNHLYFYWYRQILGQKVEFLVSFYNNEISEKSEIFDDQFSVERPDGSNFTLKIRSTKLEDSAMYFCASSVGTSGRSSYNEQFFGPGTRLTVL.